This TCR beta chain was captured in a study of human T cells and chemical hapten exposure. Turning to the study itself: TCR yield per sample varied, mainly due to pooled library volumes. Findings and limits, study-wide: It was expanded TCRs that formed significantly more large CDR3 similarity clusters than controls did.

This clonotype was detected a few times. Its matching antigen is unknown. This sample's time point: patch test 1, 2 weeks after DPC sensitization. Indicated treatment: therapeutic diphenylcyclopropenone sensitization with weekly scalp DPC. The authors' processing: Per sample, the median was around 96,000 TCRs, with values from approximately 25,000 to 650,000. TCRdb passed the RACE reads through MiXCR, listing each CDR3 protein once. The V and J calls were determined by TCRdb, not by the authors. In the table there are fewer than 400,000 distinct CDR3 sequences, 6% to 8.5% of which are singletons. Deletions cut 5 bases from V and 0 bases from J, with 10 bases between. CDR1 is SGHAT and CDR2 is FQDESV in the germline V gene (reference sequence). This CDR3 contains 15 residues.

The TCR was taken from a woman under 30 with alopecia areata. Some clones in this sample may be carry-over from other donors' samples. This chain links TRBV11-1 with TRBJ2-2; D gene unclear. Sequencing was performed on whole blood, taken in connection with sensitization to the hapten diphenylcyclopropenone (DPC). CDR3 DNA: TGTGCCAGCAGCCGCGAGGCCGCGAACACCGGGGAGCTGTTTTTT. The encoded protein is CASSREAANTGELFF.